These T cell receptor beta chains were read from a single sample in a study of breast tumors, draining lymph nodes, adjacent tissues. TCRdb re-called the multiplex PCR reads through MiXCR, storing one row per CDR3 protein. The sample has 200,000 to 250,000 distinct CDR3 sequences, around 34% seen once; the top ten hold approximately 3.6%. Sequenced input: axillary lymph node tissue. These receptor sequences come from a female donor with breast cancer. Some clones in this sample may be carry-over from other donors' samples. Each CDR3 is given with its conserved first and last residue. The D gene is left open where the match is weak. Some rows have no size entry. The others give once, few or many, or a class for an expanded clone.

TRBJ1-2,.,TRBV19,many,TGTGCCAGTAGTATAGGAACGGCTAACTATGGCTACACCTTC,CASSIGTANYGYTF
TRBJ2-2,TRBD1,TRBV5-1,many,TGCGCCAGCAGCTTGGTGGGACAGGGTAGCGCCGGGGAGCTGTTTTTT,CASSLVGQGSAGELFF
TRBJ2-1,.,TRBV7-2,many,TGTGCCAGCAGCTTAGCGGGGGGCGGGTATGAGCAGTTCTTC,CASSLAGGGYEQFF
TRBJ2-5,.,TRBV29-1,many,TGCAGCGTTGCGTTTGTCAAACAAGAGACCCAGTACTTC,CSVAFVKQETQYF
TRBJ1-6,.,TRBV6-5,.,TGTGCCAGCAGTCACGCCCGGACAGATAATAATTCACCCCTCCACTTT,CASSHARTDNNSPLHF
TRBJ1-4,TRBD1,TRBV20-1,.,TGCAGTACGACAGGGGATGCTAATGAAAAACTGTTTTTT,CSTTGDANEKLFF
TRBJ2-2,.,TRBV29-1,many,TGCAGCGCAAATAACATGCGGGACGGGGAGCTGTTTTTT,CSANNMRDGELFF
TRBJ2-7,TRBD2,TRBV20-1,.,TGCAGTGCGCCGACTGGGGGGGGGTTTAGCTCCTACGAGCAGTACTTC,CSAPTGGGFSSYEQYF
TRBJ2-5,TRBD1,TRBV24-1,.,TGTGCCACCAGTGAGTACAGGGGCAGGGGGCGGGAGACCCAGTACTTC,CATSEYRGRGRETQYF
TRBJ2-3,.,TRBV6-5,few,TGTGCCAGCAGGAGATTATGGGGATTAGATACGCAGTATTTT,CASRRLWGLDTQYF